The T cell receptor (beta chain) described here comes from a study of blood T cell repertoires in COVID-19. Study-wide context: PBMCs, B-cell-depleted T cells, or T cells provided the cDNA or gDNA that made up the material.

In the study's own analysis: Reference gene primer amplification gave nucleated cell count estimates. Repertoires were generated with immunoSEQ multiplex PCR, while TCRdb's copy carries only in-frame clones and drops some. The V and J calls and the clone size are those of that table, but D and trimming were determined from the DNA. In the table there are over 150,000 clones, over 70% of which are singletons. This sequence was found in a woman aged 60-70 years with acute or convalescent COVID-19. The sample consisted of peripheral blood.

Here the CDR3 reads CASSIDRGGGGYTF. CDR3 nucleotides: TGCGCCAGCAGCATAGACAGGGGAGGTGGTGGCTACACCTTC. V gene TRBV5-1 combines with J gene TRBJ1-2; 8 nucleotides match TRBD1. V lost 4 bases and J lost 7; bases outside the gene matches: 9. Per germline, CDR1 SGHRS and CDR2 YFSETQ. The CDR3 is 14 amino acids. Combining the CDR3 with reference TRBV5-1 and TRBJ1-2 gives the whole variable domain KAGVTQTPRYLIKTRGQQVTLSCSPISGHRSVSWYQQTPGQGLQFLFEYFSETQRNKGNFPGRFSGRQFSNSRSEMNVSTLELGDSALYLCASSIDRGGGGYTFGSGTRLTVV.